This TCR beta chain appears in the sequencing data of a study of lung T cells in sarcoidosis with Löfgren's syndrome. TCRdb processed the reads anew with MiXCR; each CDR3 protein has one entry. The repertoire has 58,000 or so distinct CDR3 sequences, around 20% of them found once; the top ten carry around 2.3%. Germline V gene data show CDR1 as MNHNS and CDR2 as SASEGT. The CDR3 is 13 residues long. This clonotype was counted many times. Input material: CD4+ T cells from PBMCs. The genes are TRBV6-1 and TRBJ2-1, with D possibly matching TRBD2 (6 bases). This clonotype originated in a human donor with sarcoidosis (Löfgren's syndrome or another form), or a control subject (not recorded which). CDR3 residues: CVLRGTAINEQFF. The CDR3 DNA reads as TGTGTCCTCCGAGGGACTGCCATCAATGAGCAGTTCTTC.